These 26 T cell receptor beta chains came from one sample sequenced in a study of T cell clones after liver transplantation (dated by TCRdb to about 2019). Their cognate antigens are unknown. Alloreactive TCRbeta sequences were defined by sequencing the proliferating CFSE-low cells from the MLR. The library was made by the immunoSEQ multiplex PCR assay. The clones in this table, taken by TCRdb from immuneACCESS, are in-frame only. Not every clone is retained; where verified, under half of the shortfall comes from an unresolved V gene, and the cause of the rest is unknown. This sample has several thousand clones in its table, and 20% to 30% of those were observed once. In total, the top ten clones hold over 12% of the sample. The sequencing input was CD4+ T cells from cultured PBMCs. The receptors stem from a human patient who received a liver transplant. Following a transplant, a fraction of the T cells may be traceable to the graft donor.

In its sample, this clone was seen a few times. This chain connects TRBV29-1 to TRBJ2-1; 7 bases are shared with TRBD2. This CDR3 comprises 15 residues. V lost 3 bases and J lost 8; bases outside the gene matches: 13. The germline gives CDR1 SQVTM, CDR2 ANQGSEA. The CDR3 loop is CSVEVSGQGGDEQFF. CDR3 nucleotides: TGCAGCGTTGAGGTATCCGGCCAGGGAGGGGATGAGCAGTTCTTC.

V usage is TRBV6-5 and J usage is TRBJ1-5; D may be TRBD1 (5 bases). Trimming pared 10 bases from V and 9 bases from J, leaving 13 bases between. The CDR3 has 11 residues. Germline V CDR1 and CDR2: MNHEY, SVGAGI. CDR3 region: CATWGPLPQHF. The CDR3, as DNA: TGTGCCACCTGGGGACCTTTGCCCCAGCATTTT.

The rearrangement joins TRBV4-1 to TRBJ2-7; D gene uncertain. Germline lookup yields CDR1 MGHRA and CDR2 YSYEKL. V dropped 1 base and J dropped 2 bases, with 3 bases sitting between them. This CDR3 contains 12 residues. CDR3 sequence (DNA): TGCGCCAGCAGCCAAGCGCCCTACGAGCAGTACTTC. Its protein is CASSQAPYEQYF.

By share of the sample, this clone is large (0.1 to 1%). The same CDR3 arises from other DNA sequences in this sample as well. The chain recombines TRBV7-3 with TRBJ2-7, with D unresolved. Germline loops: CDR1 SGHTA, CDR2 FQGTGA. V lost 3 bases to trimming and J lost 3 bases, with 15 bases between them. This CDR3 contains 15 residues. CDR3 DNA sequence: TGTGCCAGCAGCTTGGGCGCGACGGCATTCTACGAGCAGTACTTC. It specifies CASSLGATAFYEQYF.

The chain uses TRBV29-1 and TRBJ1-1, with 7 positions matching TRBD1. Germline-derived CDR1 and CDR2 are SQVTM and ANQGSEA. This CDR3 has 10 amino acids. In DNA, the CDR3 is TGCAGTGTAGACAGGGCGGGAGCTTTCTTT. This codes for CSVDRAGAFF.

This chain joins TRBV9 and TRBJ2-2; D is tentatively TRBD1 or TRBD2 (5 bases each). The germline V and J ends were trimmed by 0 bases and 3 bases, with 9 bases remaining between them. This CDR3 has 15 amino acids. CDR1 is SGDLS, CDR2 YYNGEE, per germline. CDR3 nucleotide sequence: TGTGCCAGCAGCGTAGCCGAGGGGTACACCGGGGAGCTGTTTTTT. Its protein product is CASSVAEGYTGELFF.

In the case of this clone: This probably arose from a read error, given a far larger clone one base away. This chain links TRBV2 with TRBJ1-1; the match to TRBD1 covers 8 bases. Germline lookup yields CDR1 SNHLY and CDR2 FYNNEI. The CDR3 is 14 amino acids. The CDR3 DNA reads TGTGCCAGCGGTGACGCGACAGGGGCCACTGAAGCTTTCTTT. Residues: CASGDATGATEAFF.

This clone was observed a single time. The rearrangement links TRBV10-3 to TRBJ2-3; no clear D gene. The germline CDR1 and CDR2 sequences are ENHRY and SYGVKD. The CDR3 runs 11 residues. Trimming took off 4 bases at V and 4 bases at J, with 3 bases between the two ends. The CDR3 here is CAISVADTQYF. Written as DNA, the CDR3 is TGTGCCATCAGTGTTGCAGATACGCAGTATTTT.

By share of the sample, this clone is large (0.1 to 1%). This chain uses TRBV7-2 with TRBJ2-5; no clear D. The germline V and J ends were trimmed by 2 bases and 2 bases, with 9 bases remaining between them. This CDR3 region has 14 residues. Per the germline V gene, CDR1 is SGHTA and CDR2 is FQGNSA. DNA of the CDR3: TGTGCCAGCAGCTTATTGCCCCTGCAAGAGACCCAGTACTTC. Translation gives CASSLLPLQETQYF.

In its sample, this clone was seen a few times. The J gene is TRBJ2-1, the V gene TRBV2; no clear D gene. The CDR3 runs 13 residues. Germline-derived CDR1 and CDR2 are SNHLY and FYNNEI. V was pared by 7 bases and J by 9 bases, with 16 bases between. CDR3 protein: CASKVASGGEQFF. As DNA, the CDR3 is TGTGCCAGCAAGGTAGCAAGTGGCGGTGAGCAGTTCTTC.

In this sample, this clone turned up a few times. The chain carries TRBV11-1 and TRBJ1-1, with a possible D match to TRBD1 (5 bases). CDR1 and CDR2 (germline): SGHAT, FQDESV (reference sequence). Trimming took off 5 bases at V and 7 bases at J, with 17 bases between the two ends. The CDR3 is made up of 14 amino acids. CDR3 bases: TGTGCCAGCAGCGATTGGGACGGAATTCTTGAAGCTTTCTTT. Residues: CASSDWDGILEAFF.

This chain joins TRBV6-4 and TRBJ1-1, with D possibly matching TRBD1 (5 bases). Between the trimmed V and J ends, which lost 9 bases and 4 bases, there was a span of 18 bases. Germline CDR1 reads MRHNA; CDR2 reads SNTAGT. The CDR3 loop spans 14 amino acids. The CDR3 region is CARSRDDWGTEAFF. The CDR3 nucleotides read TGTGCCAGATCAAGGGACGATTGGGGCACTGAAGCTTTCTTT.

This clone was found a few times. V usage is TRBV7-2 and J usage is TRBJ2-3, with D hard to call. The ends were cut back, 4 bases at V and 3 bases at J, with 11 bases in the middle. Germline lookup yields CDR1 SGHTA and CDR2 FQGNSA. The CDR3 has 14 amino acids. In nucleotides, the CDR3 is TGTGCCAGCAGCTCGTACGTCCGGACAGATACGCAGTATTTT. Its translation is CASSSYVRTDTQYF.

This clone qualifies as medium-sized. The chain has TRBV7-8 and TRBJ1-5, with D perhaps matching TRBD1 (6 bases). Germline V CDR1 and CDR2: SGHVS, FQNEAQ. The CDR3 is made up of 17 amino acids. Trimming left V 1 base short and J 1 base short, with 14 bases between. The CDR3 DNA reads as TGTGCCAGCAGCTTAGAGGGGGGCGTCGGCAGCAATCAGCCCCAGCATTTT. Its translation: CASSLEGGVGSNQPQHF.

The rearrangement links TRBV5-1 to TRBJ2-5, with D possibly TRBD2 on 5 matching bases. Germline values: CDR1 SGHRS, CDR2 YFSETQ. Trimming shortened V by 0 bases and J by 4 bases, and 16 bases separated the two germline ends. The CDR3 contains 16 residues. CDR3 bases: TGCGCCAGCAGCTTGGTTGTGGGCGCGGGTGGAGAGACCCAGTACTTC. It specifies CASSLVVGAGGETQYF.

The DNA for the CDR3 is TGTGCCAGTAAACCGGGACTAGCGACCAATGAGCAGTTCTTC. It codes for CASKPGLATNEQFF. This chain uses TRBV6-5 with TRBJ2-1; the match to TRBD2 covers 10 bases. The V gene's germline CDR1 is MNHEY and CDR2 SVGAGI. Unmatched junction bases numbered 8, after V lost 9 bases and J lost 6 bases. This CDR3 spans 14 amino acids.

This chain connects TRBV7-2 to TRBJ1-2; D gene ambiguous. The germline gives CDR1 SGHTA, CDR2 FQGNSA. CDR3 size: 13 residues. V was pared by 3 bases and J by 3 bases, with 8 bases between. CDR3 bases: TGTGCCAGCAGCTTCAACTTGGACTATGGCTACACCTTC. The encoded protein is CASSFNLDYGYTF.

The genes are TRBV10-3 and TRBJ2-7; TRBD1 aligns across 7 bases. CDR3 size: 14 residues. Losses at the gene ends were 8 bases for V and 1 base for J; bases not matched to a gene: 8. Germline V gene data show CDR1 as ENHRY and CDR2 as SYGVKD. The CDR3 spells CAIRSGTASYEQYF. For the CDR3, the DNA is TGTGCCATCCGCTCCGGGACAGCGTCCTACGAGCAGTACTTC.

This clone was seen just once. The J gene is TRBJ2-3, the V gene TRBV19, with D perhaps assigned TRBD1 or TRBD2 (7 bases each). The CDR3 sequence is 15 residues long. Trimming removed 3 bases from V and 3 bases from J, with 13 bases in between. Germline V CDR1 and CDR2: LNHDA, SQIVND (reference sequence). CDR3 DNA: TGTGCCAGTAGTATGAACCAGGGGGGGACAGATACGCAGTATTTT. Translation gives CASSMNQGGTDTQYF.

Within the sample, this clone is medium-sized. V is TRBV10-3 and J is TRBJ1-4; 7 bases match TRBD1. CDR3 size: 12 residues. Germline loops: CDR1 ENHRY, CDR2 SYGVKD. J gave up 8 bases and V 5 bases, and 2 bases lay outside the gene matches. DNA for the CDR3: TGTGCCATCAGTCCGGACAGGGAAAAACTGTTTTTT. Amino acid sequence: CAISPDREKLFF.

The chain carries TRBV5-1 and TRBJ2-1; D possibly corresponds to TRBD2 (6 bases). Looked up from germline, CDR1 is SGHRS and CDR2 is YFSETQ. Trimming shortened V by 0 bases and J by 5 bases, and 12 bases separated the two germline ends. This CDR3 contains 15 residues. The CDR3 DNA reads TGCGCCAGCAGCTTGGAACTAGCAGGTAACAATGAGCAGTTCTTC. Its protein product is CASSLELAGNNEQFF.

A word on this clone: Given a far larger clone just one base away, this is likely a sequencing read error. The sample has other DNA sequences that encode this CDR3 too. This chain connects TRBV9 to TRBJ2-5, with a possible D match to TRBD1 (6 bases). The end of the DNA fits TRBJ2-7 better, so the J call may be wrong. Germline loops: CDR1 SGDLS, CDR2 YYNGEE. This CDR3 has 16 residues. The CDR3 spells CASSVGSGGKGSEQYF. The CDR3 DNA sequence: TGTGCCAGCAGCGTAGGATCTGGGGGCAAAGGGTCCGAGCAGTACTTC.

In its sample, this clone was seen a few times. Here the CDR3 DNA reads TGTGCCAGCATGAAGGGCCTGAACACCGGGGAGCTGTTTTTT. Its protein is CASMKGLNTGELFF. This chain connects TRBV6-5 to TRBJ2-2; D unclear. V was shortened by 7 bases and J by 1 base, with 10 bases between the two germline ends. The germline gives CDR1 MNHEY, CDR2 SVGAGI. The length of the CDR3 is 14 residues.

The chain joins TRBV15 to TRBJ2-1, with a possible D match to TRBD1 (5 bases). Trimming took off 1 base at V and 6 bases at J, with 13 bases between the two ends. The CDR3 spans 15 residues. In germline, CDR1 is LNHNV, CDR2 YYDKDF (reference sequence). For the CDR3, the DNA is TGTGCCACCAGCAGAGGAGGAACAGGTCCCAATGAGCAGTTCTTC. Translated: CATSRGGTGPNEQFF.

Sample share makes this clone hyperexpanded. The J gene is TRBJ2-7, the V gene TRBV9, with a weak D call TRBD1 (6 bases). This CDR3 is built from 16 residues. The germline V gene has CDR1 SGDLS and CDR2 YYNGEE. V was pared by 0 bases and J by 6 bases, with 19 bases between. The CDR3 reads CASSVGSGGKGSEQYF. In DNA, the CDR3 is TGTGCCAGCAGCGTAGGATCTGGGGGCAAAGGTTCCGAGCAGTACTTC.

This chain links TRBV7-2 with TRBJ2-2, with TRBD2 identical over 11 bases. There are 17 residues in the CDR3. V gave up 3 bases and J gave up 4 bases; unmatched junction bases: 7. CDR1 is SGHTA, CDR2 FQGNSA, per germline. CDR3 sequence (DNA): TGTGCCAGCAGCTTGGCCTTTAGCGGGGGGGCCACCGGGGAGCTGTTTTTT. Protein product: CASSLAFSGGATGELFF.